These 18 T cell receptor beta chains originate from one sample sequenced in a study of blood T cells in healthy people across ages. Through a sample-barcoded 5' primer and a J-beta primer mix, a second PCR was run for roughly 7 to 12 cycles. TCRdb ran MiXCR on the 5' RACE reads and lists one entry per CDR3 protein. The sample includes about 760,000 distinct CDR3 sequences, 20% to 30% seen only once; the top ten take 9.4%. This sample was shared with a second study, whose subject was T cells of mothers and their children.

What was sequenced was blood. These receptors were collected from a boy younger than 18 in good health.

CDR3 DNA: TGTGCCAGCACCGGACCGGCGTCGGGGGAGACCCAGTACTTC. Encoded protein: CASTGPASGETQYF. The chain combines TRBV11-1 with TRBJ2-5; maybe TRBD2 (5 bases). The CDR3 is 14 residues long. CDR1 is SGHAT, CDR2 FQDESV, per germline (reference sequence). The V gene lost 7 bases and the J gene lost 5 bases, with 17 bases spanning the gap.

The CDR3 protein is CSVTTSGANVLTF. In nucleotides, the CDR3 is TGCAGCGTGACGACCTCTGGGGCCAACGTCCTGACTTTC. The chain has TRBV29-1 and TRBJ2-6; D remains ambiguous. V was cut by 6 bases and J by 0 bases, with 6 bases left in between. Germline CDR1 reads SQVTM; CDR2 reads ANQGSEA. The CDR3 length is 13 residues. Full variable domain (rest looked up from reference TRBV29-1 and TRBJ2-6): SAVISQKPSRDICQRGTSLTIQCQVDSQVTMMFWYRQQPGQSLTLIATANQGSEATYESGFVIDKFPISRPNLTFSTLTVSNMSPEDSSIYLCSVTTSGANVLTFGAGSRLTVL.

CDR3 loop: CATTRDRQAYEQYF. The CDR3 region has the DNA TGTGCCACCACCCGGGACAGGCAAGCCTACGAGCAGTACTTC. This chain uses TRBV15 with TRBJ2-7, with TRBD1 identical over 8 bases. The CDR3 runs 14 residues. Germline V gene lookup returns CDR1 LNHNV and CDR2 YYDKDF (reference sequence). The V and J ends lost 7 bases and 2 bases, in that order; junction bases with no gene match: 7.

In this sample, this clonotype turned up a few times. A junction boundary mismatches the germline segment, possibly from a read error. The chain recombines TRBV7-3 with TRBJ2-6, with 7 bases aligning to TRBD2. Germline assignment: CDR1 SGHTA and CDR2 FQGTGA. The CDR3 has 14 amino acids. The CDR3 DNA reads as TGTGCCATCCCGGGAGGTCCTGGTGCCAACGTCCTGACTTTC. This gives the protein CAIPGGPGANVLTF.

J is TRBJ2-5 and V is TRBV4-1; D is uncertain. The tail of the sequence fits TRBJ2-7 better, so the J call may be wrong. The CDR3 spans 14 residues. Germline V gene data show CDR1 as MGHRA and CDR2 as YSYEKL. The CDR3 sequence: CASSQGGLGYEQYF. The CDR3, as DNA: TGCGCCAGCAGCCAAGGGGGTTTGGGTTACGAGCAGTACTTC.

The rearrangement uses TRBV9 and TRBJ2-5; 10 bases line up with TRBD2. The assigned J gene may be wrong: the sequence end matches TRBJ2-7 better. The CDR3 spans 14 residues. CDR1 is SGDLS and CDR2 is YYNGEE in the germline V gene. Here the CDR3 reads CASSASTSGNEQYF. The CDR3 coding sequence is TGTGCCAGCAGCGCCTCCACTAGCGGGAACGAGCAGTACTTC.

V usage is TRBV9 and J usage is TRBJ2-1; 10 nucleotides line up with TRBD2. With the DNA end fitting TRBJ2-5 better, the J assignment may be wrong. The CDR3 is 16 residues long. From germline, CDR1 is SGDLS and CDR2 YYNGEE. DNA for the CDR3: TGTGCCAGCAGCGTATTGGCTAGCGGGAGTCGAGAGACCCAGTACTTC. Translation gives CASSVLASGSRETQYF.

In DNA form, the CDR3 reads TGTGCCAGCAGGACACAGGGTTCGAGCTACGAGCAGTACTTC. Encoded protein: CASRTQGSSYEQYF. The chain couples TRBV28 to TRBJ2-7; D may be TRBD1 (6 bases). From germline, CDR1 is MDHEN and CDR2 SYDVKM. The CDR3 totals 14 residues. Trimming removed 6 bases from V and 3 bases from J, with 15 bases in between.

This clonotype occurred a few times. V is TRBV7-9 and J is TRBJ2-4, with 9 bases matching TRBD2. The junction had 13 bases not matched to a gene; V was cut back by 0 bases and J by 7 bases. There are 18 residues in the CDR3. Germline-derived CDR1 and CDR2 are SEHNR and FQNEAQ (reference sequence). The CDR3 DNA reads TGTGCCAGCAGCTTAGCGCTGGATCGGCGGGAGGGCCCTAACATTCAGTACTTC. This encodes CASSLALDRREGPNIQYF.

The CDR3, as DNA: TGTGCCAGCAGCCAATTCGAAGGGTCATCTACTGAAGCTTTCTTT. Translating gives CASSQFEGSSTEAFF. V gene TRBV3-1 combines with J gene TRBJ1-1; D is uncertain. The CDR3 covers 15 residues. Germline CDR1 is LGHDT and CDR2 is YNNKEL (reference sequence). V was pared by 2 bases and J by 5 bases, with 15 bases between.

V and J are TRBV29-1 and TRBJ2-5; 11 bases match TRBD2. The J call may be faulty, since TRBJ2-7 better matches the DNA end. This CDR3 spans 14 amino acids. The germline gives CDR1 SQVTM, CDR2 ANQGSEA. CDR3 sequence (DNA): TGCAGCACCCGTCTAGCGGGGGGCTCCTACGAGCAGTACTTC. Amino acid sequence: CSTRLAGGSYEQYF.

The chain links TRBV7-2 to TRBJ2-5, with TRBD2 identical over 8 bases. Germline CDR1 and CDR2: SGHTA and FQGNSA. The CDR3 length is 16 residues. V shed 0 bases and J 5 bases; nucleotides not matched to a gene: 8. The CDR3 loop reads CASSLAHRGGRETQYF. The CDR3 DNA reads as TGTGCCAGCAGCTTAGCGCACCGCGGGGGGCGTGAGACCCAGTACTTC. The full variable domain, completed using reference TRBV7-2 and TRBJ2-5, is GAGVSQSPSNKVTEKGKDVELRCDPISGHTALYWYRQSLGQGLEFLIYFQGNSAPDKSGLPSDRFSAERTGGSVSTLTIQRTQQEDSAVYLCASSLAHRGGRETQYFGPGTRLLVL.

J is TRBJ2-5 and V is TRBV29-1; D perhaps matches TRBD2 (6 bases). Deletions cut 6 bases from V and 2 bases from J, with 19 bases between. This CDR3 contains 15 residues. From germline, CDR1 is SQVTM and CDR2 ANQGSEA. CDR3 amino acids: CSVGTGASEQETQYF. The DNA of the CDR3 is TGCAGCGTCGGGACCGGCGCTAGCGAACAAGAGACCCAGTACTTC.

The chain has TRBV18 and TRBJ1-1; no firm D call. The CDR3 loop spans 14 amino acids. The germline gives CDR1 KGHSH, CDR2 LQKENI. The V and J ends lost 3 bases and 0 bases respectively, with 8 bases between them. CDR3 nucleotide sequence: TGTGCCAGCTCACCTGATATTATGAACACTGAAGCTTTCTTT. This translates into CASSPDIMNTEAFF.

This clonotype was detected only a few times. The rearrangement uses TRBV2 and TRBJ2-7; D is uncertain. Germline lookup yields CDR1 SNHLY and CDR2 FYNNEI. This CDR3 spans 15 amino acids. Trimming took off 4 bases at V and 0 bases at J, with 13 bases between the two ends. CDR3 region: CASSGASSYSYEQYF. The CDR3 region has the DNA TGTGCCAGCAGTGGGGCTTCGTCCTACTCCTACGAGCAGTACTTC.

This clonotype was seen a few times. The rearrangement uses TRBV4-1 and TRBJ2-3; D uncertain. The V gene lost 3 bases and the J gene lost 2 bases, with 12 bases spanning the gap. The CDR3 covers 15 residues. From germline, CDR1 is MGHRA and CDR2 YSYEKL. CDR3 region: CASSQSGPYTDTQYF. The CDR3 coding sequence is TGCGCCAGCAGCCAGAGTGGACCTTACACAGATACGCAGTATTTT.

The genes are TRBV3-1 and TRBJ2-7; 7 bases map to TRBD1. From germline, CDR1 is LGHDT and CDR2 YNNKEL (reference sequence). V lost 5 bases to trimming and J lost 5 bases; unmatched junction nucleotides: 9. The CDR3 extends over 14 amino acids. The CDR3 is CASSFLTGYDEQYF. CDR3 in DNA: TGTGCCAGCAGCTTCCTGACAGGGTACGACGAGCAGTACTTC.

V is TRBV28 and J is TRBJ2-2, with 9 bases fitting TRBD2. Germline values: CDR1 MDHEN, CDR2 SYDVKM. The CDR3 runs 15 residues. The V gene end was trimmed by 7 bases and the J gene end by 3 bases; junction bases not matched to a gene: 6. CDR3 protein: CASTGLAGHTGELFF. The CDR3, as DNA: TGTGCCAGCACCGGGCTAGCGGGGCACACCGGGGAGCTGTTTTTT.